This T cell receptor beta chain was observed in a study of blood T cell repertoires in COVID-19. Background on the study: The United States, Italy and Spain supplied acute and convalescent COVID-19 samples.

V was pared by 3 bases and J by 2 bases, with 8 bases between. There are 14 residues in the CDR3. CDR1 is MNHEY and CDR2 is SMNVEV in the germline V gene (reference sequence). Produced via immunoSEQ multiplex PCR; TCRdb's table is partial and in-frame only. The data contain hundreds of thousands of clones, about 88% of them seen just once; the ten biggest clones take up 3%. V usage is TRBV27 and J usage is TRBJ1-5; D remains unclear. Sequencing used PBMCs or T cells enriched from blood (not recorded which). This receptor was obtained from a woman aged 45-65 years who had recovered from COVID-19. CDR3 in amino acids: CASSFSIGNQPQHF. The DNA for the CDR3 is TGTGCCAGCAGTTTTTCTATTGGCAATCAGCCCCAGCATTTT.